The T cell receptor beta chain under discussion was sequenced for a study of blood T cell repertoires in COVID-19. Study in general: The samples span acute and convalescent COVID-19 from the United States, Italy and Spain. The cDNA or gDNA used as material had been derived from T cells, B-cell-depleted T cells, or PBMCs.

Per the original methods: Reference gene primers were amplified, and this amplification served to estimate nucleated cell counts. Produced via immunoSEQ multiplex PCR; TCRdb's table is partial and in-frame only. The DNA gave D and trimming, while V, J and clone size come from that table. The repertoire holds about 100,000 clones, with about 85% as singletons. The TCR sequence derives from a man aged 50 to 60 with active or convalescent COVID-19. Material for sequencing was peripheral blood.

DNA of the CDR3: TGTGCCAGCAGCTTGTTGCAGGGAACCGGGGAGCTGTTTTTT. Its protein is CASSLLQGTGELFF. The chain employs TRBV5-5 and TRBJ2-2; TRBD1 is a possible D gene (5 bases). V was cut by 1 base and J by 5 bases, with 9 bases left in between. The CDR3 runs 14 residues. Germline CDR1 reads SGHKS; CDR2 reads YYEKEE (reference sequence).